Reported below is one TCR beta chain. J lost 1 base, V lost 0 bases, and 3 bases had no gene match. The germline V gene encodes CDR1 GTSNPN and CDR2 SVGIG (reference sequence). This CDR3 is 16 amino acids long. These data come from a study of patients and donors after allogeneic stem cell transplantation. TCRdb called the RT-PCR reads again in MiXCR, with one record for every CDR3 protein. Found here are about a million distinct CDR3 sequences, 18% of them singletons; the top ten hold 5% to 6.5%. Sequencing used blood, either unsorted or a sorted T cell fraction (not recorded which). The sequence derives from a human donor who was either an allogeneic HSCT recipient or a stem cell or donor lymphocyte infusion donor (not recorded which). It is not recorded whose cells these are; they may come from a transplant donor. V is TRBV30 and J is TRBJ2-1, with TRBD2 identical over 10 bases. As DNA, the CDR3 is TGTGCCTGGAGTGTGCTGACTAGCGGGTCCTACAATGAGCAGTTCTTC. This encodes CAWSVLTSGSYNEQFF. Complete variable domain (other parts from reference TRBV30 and TRBJ2-1): SQTIHQWPATLVQPVGSPLSLECTVEGTSNPNLYWYRQAAGRGLQLLFYSVGIGQISSEVPQNLSASRPQDRQFILSSKKLLLSDSGFYLCAWSVLTSGSYNEQFFGPGTRLTVL.